This TCR beta chain is drawn from a study of T cells in Graves' hyperthyroidism and ophthalmopathy. Looking at the study overall: Peripheral blood samples were taken at initial diagnosis, prior to any treatment. Findings and limits, study-wide: Blood held most thyroid clonotypes expanded above 0.001 frequency.

Hyperthyroidism, newly diagnosed and lasting under 2 months, affected patients aged 18 to 65. Based on clinical symptoms, serum thyroxine and TRAb, thyroid ultrasound and orbital computed tomography, diagnoses were reached. The CDR3 covers 14 residues. V was clipped by 3 bases and J by 3 bases; unmatched bases: 1. Germline V CDR1 and CDR2: MNHEY, SVGAGI. The investigators amplified TCR beta CDR3 regions from RNA transcripts. RT-PCR in the first round (using the HTBI primer set) targeted the TCR CDR3. TCRdb used MiXCR to reprocess the multiplex PCR reads, holding one entry per CDR3 protein. Of approximately 380,000 distinct CDR3 sequences in the sample, 19% were seen once. This clonotype came up many times. Its antigen is undetermined.

Sequenced sample: blood. This chain uses TRBV6-5 with TRBJ1-2; the match to TRBD1 covers 10 bases. This receptor was taken from a woman aged 18-29 years with Graves' hyperthyroidism. The CDR3 nucleotides read TGTGCCAGCAGTTATGGGACAGGGGACTATGGCTACACCTTC. Amino acids: CASSYGTGDYGYTF.